The source of this T cell receptor beta chain is a study of CD8 T cells in ankylosing spondylitis (dated by TCRdb to 2017 to 2019). At the level of the whole study: The study set out to find disease-linked TCR variants by profiling T cell receptor beta repertoires in ankylosing spondylitis patients and healthy donors. The full study cohort was made up of 25 ankylosing spondylitis patients and 108 healthy donors. Peripheral blood was sampled, and synovial fluid was also collected from ankylosing spondylitis patients.

Sequencing was performed on an Illumina HiSeq 2500. TCR beta libraries were prepared by quantitative 5'-RACE with molecular barcodes. The authors processed their data as follows. To identify disease-linked TCR variants, a new computational method was used, one built on a probabilistic model of VDJ rearrangement. TCRdb reanalyzed the raw reads on its own, using fastp at Q25 for trimming and MiXCR for clone calling, and kept in-frame beta chains. Rows with one shared CDR3 protein collapse into an entry with the most common genes and DNA. TCRdb, not the original authors, processed these V and J calls. The sample has hundreds of thousands of distinct CDR3 sequences on record, about 11% of them singletons. Clones ranked in the top ten supply over 20% of the sample. On the study overall, not on this receptor specifically: The disease-linked clones were reported as significantly enriched in matched synovial fluid samples from ankylosing spondylitis patients. Blood from ankylosing spondylitis patients appeared to be characterized by a TCR beta motif made up of several highly homologous amino acid variants. The disease-linked clones showed a CD8+ phenotype and occurred at relatively low frequencies in peripheral blood. Some motif variants had previously been reported in the synovial fluid and blood of reactive arthritis patients, which suggests shared mechanisms of disease initiation.

CDR1 and CDR2 are read off the germline V gene as SGHAT and FQNNGV. V was cut back by 0 bases and J by 0 bases, leaving a gap of 11 bases between them. There are 17 amino acids in the CDR3, from cysteine to phenylalanine inclusive. The sequence is cut down to CDR3 DNA, 51 bases in frame from base 1. Concerning this clonotype: This clone's antigen is unknown. No qualities accompany the bases; no much larger clone lies one base away.

The sequencing input was blood, either unsorted or a sorted T cell fraction (not recorded which). The sequence joins TRBV11-2 to TRBJ2-2, and possibly TRBD2, on 5 matching bases. The receptor comes from a male donor with ankylosing spondylitis or in good health (not recorded which). DNA sequence: TGTGCCAGCAGCTTAGATGAGGCGAGGGCGAACACCGGGGAGCTGTTTTTT. This is translated as CASSLDEARANTGELFF.